The 11 T cell receptor beta chains listed next were all sequenced from one sample in a study of T cells after posttransplantation cyclophosphamide (TCRdb year 2016). Library method: the immunoSEQ multiplex PCR assay. Held by TCRdb, this immuneACCESS table contains in-frame sequences only and omits some clones. Under half of the omission traces to an unresolved V gene where checked; the cause of the rest is unknown. For this sample there are about 700 clones; 84% appear just once. Around 9% of the sample rests with the top ten. Sequences were obtained from gut tissue. Receptors originate from a man aged 45 to 65.

This clone was seen a handful of times. The chain couples TRBV19 to TRBJ2-2, with TRBD1 matching over 10 bases. The CDR3 covers 18 residues. J gave up 4 bases and V 1 base, and 9 bases lay outside the gene matches. Per germline, CDR1 LNHDA and CDR2 SQIVND (reference sequence). The CDR3: CASSIARQGAITTGELFF. In DNA form, the CDR3 reads TGTGCCAGTAGTATAGCCCGACAGGGGGCGATAACCACCGGGGAGCTGTTTTTT.

This clone turned up a few times. This sequence joins TRBV5-1 and TRBJ1-2; D remains unclear. V lost 0 bases and J lost 4, with 10 bases in between. CDR3 length equals 14 residues. CDR1 is SGHRS, CDR2 YFSETQ, per germline. Here the CDR3 DNA reads TGCGCCAGCAGCTTGGCGGGGATGGGCTATGGCTACACCTTC. Encoded protein: CASSLAGMGYGYTF.

The chain joins TRBV7-2 to TRBJ1-3; D might be TRBD1 (5 bases). CDR3 size: 17 residues. Trimming removed 1 base from V and 0 bases from J, with 13 bases in between. The germline V gene encodes CDR1 SGHTA and CDR2 FQGNSA. The CDR3 spells CASSLEVRQGSGNTIYF. The CDR3 nucleotides are TGTGCCAGCAGCTTAGAAGTTCGCCAGGGCTCTGGAAACACCATATATTTT. The full variable domain, its missing parts supplied by reference TRBV7-2 and TRBJ1-3, is GAGVSQSPSNKVTEKGKDVELRCDPISGHTALYWYRQSLGQGLEFLIYFQGNSAPDKSGLPSDRFSAERTGGSVSTLTIQRTQQEDSAVYLCASSLEVRQGSGNTIYFGEGSWLTVV.

This chain connects TRBV5-1 to TRBJ1-4; no firm D call. The CDR3 extends over 16 amino acids. Trimming removed 4 bases from V and 5 bases from J, with 18 bases in between. Germline CDR1 and CDR2: SGHRS and YFSETQ. The CDR3 DNA reads as TGCGCCAGCAGCCCCCGGCCCCCAGGATTAAATGAAAAACTGTTTTTT. Protein product: CASSPRPPGLNEKLFF.

The V gene is TRBV28, the J gene TRBJ1-4; TRBD1 matches at 9 bases. V was clipped by 6 bases and J by 4 bases; unmatched bases: 6. CDR1 and CDR2 from the germline V gene are MDHEN and SYDVKM. The CDR3 consists of 15 residues. CDR3 residues: CASSRGTGINEKLFF. As DNA, the CDR3 is TGTGCCAGCAGCCGAGGGACAGGGATTAATGAAAAACTGTTTTTT.

This chain connects TRBV14 to TRBJ2-5; D gene uncertain. The V end was cut by 3 bases, the J end by 5 bases, with 10 bases between. Germline values: CDR1 SGHDN, CDR2 FVKESK. The CDR3 loop spans 13 amino acids. The CDR3 DNA reads as TGTGCCAGCAGCCAGCGCCTACAGGAGACCCAGTACTTC. Its translation is CASSQRLQETQYF.

The V call is TRBV10-3, the J call TRBJ1-1; a possible D gene is TRBD1 (5 bases). Germline CDR1 and CDR2: ENHRY and SYGVKD. This CDR3 has 11 amino acids. Trimming stripped 0 bases from V and 10 bases from J, with 6 bases between. Here the CDR3 reads CAISESGGAFF. In nucleotides, the CDR3 is TGTGCCATCAGTGAGTCCGGGGGAGCTTTCTTT.

V and J are TRBV2 and TRBJ2-5; D is perhaps TRBD1 (6 bases). Per germline, CDR1 SNHLY and CDR2 FYNNEI. The CDR3 has 12 amino acids. The V end lost 5 bases, the J end lost 4 bases, and 8 bases lay between the germline ends. The CDR3 nucleotides are TGTGCCAGCAGTCTGGACAGAGAGACCCAGTACTTC. Protein sequence: CASSLDRETQYF.

The chain joins TRBV10-3 to TRBJ1-6; 8 bases are shared with TRBD1. The CDR3 runs to 14 residues. V trimming: 4 bases; J trimming: 9 bases; junction bases outside the gene matches: 5. Looked up from germline, CDR1 is ENHRY and CDR2 is SYGVKD. CDR3 region: CAISVTGGGSPLHF. The DNA for the CDR3 is TGTGCCATCAGTGTAACAGGGGGAGGTTCACCCCTCCACTTT.

The gene calls are TRBV5-1 and TRBJ2-5, with D possibly matching TRBD2 (6 bases). Between the trimmed V and J ends, which lost 0 bases and 1 base, there was a span of 13 bases. The CDR3 spans 16 residues. The germline V gene has CDR1 SGHRS and CDR2 YFSETQ. CDR3 loop: CASSLAGSKAQETQYF. The CDR3 nucleotides read TGCGCCAGCAGCTTGGCCGGGAGTAAGGCCCAAGAGACCCAGTACTTC.

V is TRBV11-3 and J is TRBJ2-2, with D possibly TRBD1 on 6 matching bases. Germline V gives CDR1 SGHNT, CDR2 YENEEA. This CDR3 spans 12 amino acids. The V end was cut by 3 bases, the J end by 10 bases, with 9 bases between. Written as DNA, the CDR3 is TGTGCCAGCAGCTTTCCAGGGGAGGAGCTGTTTTTT. Protein product: CASSFPGEELFF.